A selection of T cell receptor beta chains follows, all from one sample in a study of regulatory T cells in long-lasting Graves disease. TCRdb reprocessed the multiplex PCR reads via MiXCR and lists one record per CDR3 protein. The sample shows 510,000 or so distinct CDR3 sequences, 12% of them seen only once. These data are also associated with another study on T cells in Graves' hyperthyroidism and ophthalmopathy.

This material consisted of peripheral blood mononuclear cells (PBMCs), taken at new diagnosis, from a patient treated with antithyroid drugs. All receptors derive from a woman between 25 and 40 years old with Graves disease. The CDR3 runs from the conserved cysteine through the conserved F or W. The D gene is left open where the match is weak. Clone size is shown for a subset of rows, as once, few, many or a class of expanded clone.

cdr3_length	clone_size	v_call	d_call	j_call	cdr3_nt	cdr3_aa
15	many	TRBV2	-	TRBJ1-2	TGTGCCAGCGCTTGGATTTCAGGGGCTGACTATGGCTACACCTTC	CASAWISGADYGYTF
16	-	TRBV4-1	TRBD1	TRBJ1-6	TGCGCCAGCAGCCAGCCGGGACAGGGTCCAAATTCACCCCTCCACTTT	CASSQPGQGPNSPLHF
14	many	TRBV7-8	-	TRBJ2-4	TGTGCCAGCAGCCCACGGACAGCCAAAAACATTCAGTACTTC	CASSPRTAKNIQYF
14	-	TRBV3-1	-	TRBJ1-2	TGTGCCAGCAGCCAAGGGGTGGTTTCCTACGGCTACACCTTC	CASSQGVVSYGYTF
14	many	TRBV18	TRBD1	TRBJ1-4	TGTGCCAGTAGAGGGGACAGATGGAGTGAAAAACTGTTTTTT	CASRGDRWSEKLFF
14	many	TRBV24-1	TRBD1	TRBJ2-2	TGTGCCACCACCGGGACAGGGGGCGGCGGGGAGCTGTTTTTT	CATTGTGGGGELFF
16	many	TRBV24-1	TRBD1	TRBJ1-2	TGTGCCACCAGTGGACCCACAGGGGGCGCTTTGGACGGCTACACCTTC	CATSGPTGGALDGYTF
17	many	TRBV15	-	TRBJ2-5	TGTGCCACCAGCAGAGATCGCTTGGTTACTGTCCAAGAGACCCAGTACTTC	CATSRDRLVTVQETQYF
16	many	TRBV2	-	TRBJ1-1	TGTGCCAGCAGTGAAGCAACGGGGTTCGGGAACACTGAAGCTTTCTTT	CASSEATGFGNTEAFF
13	-	TRBV6-1	-	TRBJ1-5	TGTGCCAGCACTCCTTGGGGTAATCAGCCCCAGCATTTT	CASTPWGNQPQHF
15	-	TRBV18	-	TRBJ2-3	TGTGCCAGCCTCCTTACCGGGGTCGGGCCAGATACGCAGTATTTT	CASLLTGVGPDTQYF
14	many	TRBV6-5	-	TRBJ1-2	TGTGCCAGCAGTTACGGATCGGCAGGGAGCGGCTACACCTTC	CASSYGSAGSGYTF
12	many	TRBV2	-	TRBJ2-7	TGTGCCAGCCGACAGCCTAACTACGAGCAGTACTTC	CASRQPNYEQYF
14	many	TRBV11-3	-	TRBJ1-4	TGTGCCAGCAGCTCCGACAGGTCTAATGAAAAACTGTTTTTT	CASSSDRSNEKLFF
14	many	TRBV6-1	TRBD1	TRBJ1-2	TGTGCCAGCAGCCAATACACAGGGGCGCGGGGCTACACCTTC	CASSQYTGARGYTF
15	-	TRBV3-1	TRBD1	TRBJ2-7	TGTGCCAGCAGCCAAGTCGCGGACAGGGCCTACGAGCAGTACTTC	CASSQVADRAYEQYF
11	many	TRBV30	-	TRBJ2-1	TGTGCCTGGAGTGTTGGGTTTGGGCAGTTCTTC	CAWSVGFGQFF
16	-	TRBV11-2	TRBD2	TRBJ2-1	TGCGCCAGCAGCCCCCTGGGGAGGACTAGCTACAATGAGCAGTTCTTC	CASSPLGRTSYNEQFF
17	many	TRBV18	TRBD2	TRBJ2-7	TGTGCCAGCTCGGCCGGGACTAGCGGGATAAGCTCCTACGAGCAGTACTTC	CASSAGTSGISSYEQYF
14	few	TRBV7-3	-	TRBJ2-3	TGTGCCAGCAGTTCTAACGGGAGAGGGGATACGCAGTATTTT	CASSSNGRGDTQYF
16	many	TRBV7-2	-	TRBJ2-6	TGTGCCAGCAGCTTACAGGCGGCTTCTGGGGCCAACGTCCTGACTTTC	CASSLQAASGANVLTF
15	-	TRBV24-1	-	TRBJ2-7	TGTGCCACCAGCCTATCACATACAGGGAACCACGAGCAGTACTTC	CATSLSHTGNHEQYF
15	many	TRBV5-1	TRBD1	TRBJ2-2	TGCGCCAGCAGTGTGGCAGGGGGCAGGACCGGGGAGCTGTTTTTT	CASSVAGGRTGELFF
16	-	TRBV5-1	-	TRBJ2-2	TGCGCCAGCAGCTTGGAGACAGGGACTGTCCGTCGGGAGCTGTTTTTT	CASSLETGTVRRELFF